This TCR beta chain came from a study of shared clonotypes between healthy human individuals. Study-level points and caveats: The small donor group covered limited genetic and exposure diversity.

The CDR3 has 14 residues. Germline V lookup: CDR1 SSHAT, CDR2 FNYEAQ (reference sequence). The naive CD8 subset, CD45RO-negative cells positively selected for CCR7, excluded terminally differentiated effector memory CD45RA+ cells. On this clone itself: Its antigen is not known. One end of the junction varies from germline; a read error may be responsible.

Sequencing was performed with immunoSEQ multiplex PCR; in TCRdb, only in-frame clones are kept and a portion is missing. The sample consists of 750,000 to 1,000,000 clones, around 92% of them appearing once. The receptor was derived from a man aged 30 to 39 in good health. This chain links TRBV7-7 with TRBJ2-3; the D is unclear. The sequenced material came from naive CD8+ T cells sorted from blood. The CDR3 sequence is CASSSRPFTDTQYF. Written as DNA, the CDR3 is TGTGCTAGCAGCTCCCGGCCTTTTACAGATACGCAGTATTTT. Full variable domain (missing parts from reference TRBV7-7 and TRBJ2-3): GAGVSQSPRYKVTKRGQDVTLRCDPISSHATLYWYQQALGQGPEFLTYFNYEAQPDKSGLPSDRFSAERPEGSISTLTIQRTEQRDSAMYRCASSSRPFTDTQYFGPGTRLTVL.